This paragraph reports one T cell receptor (beta chain). Sequencing targeted TCR beta in blood CD8+ and CD4+ T cells. The sample comes from a study of CD8 T cells in Susac syndrome. The CDR3 has 15 amino acids. Germline V gene lookup returns CDR1 SNHLY and CDR2 FYNNEI. V lost 8 bases, J lost 4 bases, and 12 bases stayed unmatched. RNA amounts of about 0.5 to 1 ug underwent reverse transcription with random hexamers. A single record per CDR3 protein comes from TCRdb applying MiXCR to the immunoSEQ multiplex PCR reads. Altogether some 300,000 distinct CDR3 sequences are present, 85% being singletons, with the ten largest covering about 0.11%.

The sequenced sample was CD8+ T cells from PBMCs. The chain links TRBV2 to TRBJ2-3; TRBD2 matches at 7 bases. The TCR sequence derives from a human donor with multiple sclerosis. In DNA, the CDR3 is TGTGCCAGCGGGAGGGCCGACCTTTGGCCAGATACGCAGTATTTT. This translates into CASGRADLWPDTQYF.